This passage covers 28 T cell receptor beta chains from one sample sequenced in a study of OX40 agonist ivuxolimab in advanced cancers. Library construction relied on the immunoSEQ multiplex PCR assay. TCRdb's version of the immuneACCESS table is confined to in-frame rearrangements and falls short of the full clone set. An unresolved V gene accounts for under half of the shortfall where checked; the remainder is of unknown origin. Present in this sample are around 29,000 clones, around 86% of which were seen just once. The ten largest clones represent over 25% of the sample. Sample: CD4+ or CD8+ T cells sorted from blood, taken in a trial of the OX40 agonist ivuxolimab. These receptors all come from an adult with an advanced solid tumor such as melanoma, head and neck, liver or kidney cancer.

This clone was observed a single time. The chain employs TRBV6-1 and TRBJ2-1; no clear D. Trimming shortened V by 5 bases and J by 1 base, and 12 bases separated the two germline ends. CDR1 is MNHNS and CDR2 is SASEGT in the germline V gene. The CDR3 length is 15 residues. The CDR3 here is CASSFYRWSYNEQFF. DNA for the CDR3: TGTGCCAGCAGTTTCTACCGGTGGTCCTACAATGAGCAGTTCTTC.

This clone was recorded once. J is TRBJ2-7 and V is TRBV19, with D possibly matching TRBD1 (5 bases). The CDR3 is 14 amino acids. Trimming removed 7 bases from V and 5 bases from J, with 18 bases in between. CDR1 and CDR2 (germline): LNHDA, SQIVND (reference sequence). This CDR3 is CASTLSAGFHEQYF. CDR3 bases: TGTGCCAGTACCCTGTCGGCAGGGTTCCACGAGCAGTACTTC.

V gene TRBV29-1 combines with J gene TRBJ2-2; the match to TRBD2 covers 7 bases. Losses at the gene ends were 5 bases for V and 5 bases for J; bases not matched to a gene: 8. The V gene's germline CDR1 is SQVTM and CDR2 ANQGSEA. This CDR3 comprises 14 residues. CDR3 bases: TGCAGCGTTAGTCGGGGGGTAGGGACCGGGGAGCTGTTTTTT. Translation: CSVSRGVGTGELFF.

J is TRBJ2-5 and V is TRBV27; D remains ambiguous. Germline V gene lookup returns CDR1 MNHEY and CDR2 SMNVEV (reference sequence). This CDR3 has 13 amino acids. The V end lost 2 bases, the J end lost 2 bases, and 6 bases lay between the germline ends. CDR3 sequence: CASSLNYQETQYF. The CDR3 DNA is TGTGCCAGCAGTTTAAACTATCAAGAGACCCAGTACTTC.

The J gene is TRBJ2-5, the V gene TRBV4-2; TRBD2 aligns across 9 bases. Germline V lookup: CDR1 LGHNA, CDR2 YNFKEQ. CDR3 size: 16 residues. The V segment lost 3 bases and the J segment 1 base; nucleotides outside the gene matches: 6. CDR3 protein: CASSHSSGAPQETQYF. In DNA, the CDR3 is TGTGCCAGCAGCCATTCTAGCGGGGCTCCCCAAGAGACCCAGTACTTC.

With respect to this clone: The same CDR3 also results from other DNA sequences found in this sample. The chain recombines TRBV7-9 with TRBJ2-7; D is unresolved. The CDR3 covers 11 residues. Germline-derived CDR1 and CDR2 are SEHNR and FQNEAQ (reference sequence). The V end was cut by 5 bases, the J end by 1 base, with 3 bases between. Here the CDR3 reads CASSPSYEQYF. CDR3 nucleotides: TGTGCCAGCAGCCCATCCTACGAGCAGTACTTC.

The chain couples TRBV7-8 to TRBJ1-6; D not resolved. V was clipped by 1 base and J by 9 bases, with 7 bases between them. CDR3 size: 13 residues. CDR1 and CDR2 from the germline V gene are SGHVS and FQNEAQ. This CDR3 is CASSLGGSSPLHF. CDR3 nucleotide sequence: TGTGCCAGCAGCTTAGGAGGAAGTTCACCCCTCCACTTT.

The CDR3 DNA reads as TGTGCCAGTAGTAGACTAGCGGTCGCGCGCGATGAGCAGTTCTTC. Its translation: CASSRLAVARDEQFF. The chain has TRBV19 and TRBJ2-1; 9 bases fit TRBD2. The CDR3 extends over 15 amino acids. Germline V lookup: CDR1 LNHDA, CDR2 SQIVND (reference sequence). V shed 4 bases and J 8 bases; nucleotides not matched to a gene: 9.

In its sample, this clone was seen once. The genes are TRBV21-1 and TRBJ2-7; the D call of TRBD1 is as the table states it, not checked on the DNA. TRBV21-1 constitutes a pseudogene. The CDR3 contains 14 residues. CDR3 sequence (DNA): TGTGCCAGCAGCAAGGGGATCCAGGGCCACGAGCAGTACTTC. Protein sequence: CASSKGIQGHEQYF.

This clone showed up many times. This rearrangement joins TRBV2 to TRBJ1-1; 7 positions agree with TRBD1. The length of the CDR3 is 15 residues. The ends lost 4 bases at V and 1 base at J; junction bases unmatched: 6. Germline CDR1 reads SNHLY; CDR2 reads FYNNEI. CDR3 sequence reads: CASSVLRDRNTEAFF. CDR3 nucleotides: TGTGCCAGCAGTGTCCTCCGGGACAGGAACACTGAAGCTTTCTTT. Combining the CDR3 with reference TRBV2 and TRBJ1-1 gives the whole variable domain EPEVTQTPSHQVTQMGQEVILRCVPISNHLYFYWYRQILGQKVEFLVSFYNNEISEKSEIFDDQFSVERPDGSNFTLKIRSTKLEDSAMYFCASSVLRDRNTEAFFGQGTRLTVV.

DNA for the CDR3: TGTGCCAGCAAGAGGGACAGCGTATCCTACAATGAGCAGTTCTTC. Protein sequence: CASKRDSVSYNEQFF. This chain links TRBV6-1 with TRBJ2-1; the match to TRBD1 covers 7 bases. CDR1 and CDR2 (germline): MNHNS, SASEGT. CDR3 length equals 15 residues. The junction had 7 bases not matched to a gene; V was cut back by 7 bases and J by 1 base.

The table lists this clone with a count of one. The chain uses TRBV7-7 and TRBJ2-1, with D uncertain. V was pared by 5 bases and J by 5 bases, with 7 bases between. CDR1 SSHAT and CDR2 FNYEAQ come from the germline V gene (reference sequence). CDR3 length: 12 amino acids. The CDR3 spells CASSEIHNEQFF. The CDR3 DNA is TGTGCCAGCAGCGAAATACACAATGAGCAGTTCTTC.

The chain is built from TRBV6-1 and TRBJ1-1, with TRBD1 matching over 9 bases. The CDR3 is made up of 17 amino acids. CDR1 and CDR2 from the germline V gene are MNHNS and SASEGT. V shed 3 bases, J shed 0 bases, and the junction held 8 bases outside the gene matches. The CDR3 is CASSERRQGVMNTEAFF. CDR3 sequence (DNA): TGTGCCAGCAGTGAGAGAAGACAGGGGGTGATGAACACTGAAGCTTTCTTT.

The V and J genes are TRBV2 and TRBJ1-4, with D perhaps TRBD1 (5 bases). The CDR3 is 16 amino acids. The ends were cut back, 3 bases at V and 0 bases at J, with 11 bases in the middle. Germline V gene lookup returns CDR1 SNHLY and CDR2 FYNNEI. CDR3 bases: TGTGCCAGCAGTGATGGGGACCCTACAACTAATGAAAAACTGTTTTTT. This gives the protein CASSDGDPTTNEKLFF.

V and J are TRBV10-3 and TRBJ2-3; 10 positions match TRBD2. Trimming removed 5 bases from V and 1 base from J; junction bases left unmatched: 0. Germline CDR1 is ENHRY and CDR2 is SYGVKD. The CDR3 runs 14 residues. The CDR3 sequence: CAISLAGGTDTQYF. CDR3 in DNA: TGTGCCATCAGTCTAGCGGGGGGCACAGATACGCAGTATTTT.

The rearrangement joins TRBV4-1 to TRBJ2-1; D tentatively reads TRBD1 or TRBD2 (5 bases each). The CDR3 runs 14 residues. The germline V gene encodes CDR1 MGHRA and CDR2 YSYEKL. V dropped 3 bases and J dropped 7 bases, with 13 bases sitting between them. CDR3 loop: CASSHRDGLNEQFF. The CDR3 bases are TGCGCCAGCAGCCACCGGGACGGCTTAAATGAGCAGTTCTTC.

The chain's CDR3 is CASSPGTGTNEQYF. The CDR3 nucleotides are TGTGCCAGCAGCCCCGGCACAGGGACGAACGAGCAGTACTTC. The V call is TRBV5-4, the J call TRBJ2-7; D may be TRBD1 (6 bases). The CDR3 contains 14 residues. V was clipped by 4 bases and J by 5 bases, with 16 bases between them. CDR1 is SGHNT and CDR2 is YYREEE in the germline V gene (reference sequence).

This sequence joins TRBV14 and TRBJ2-7, with D perhaps matching TRBD1 (6 bases). The CDR3 is made up of 13 amino acids. The germline CDR1 and CDR2 sequences are SGHDN and FVKESK. The V and J ends lost 3 bases and 3 bases respectively, with 9 bases between them. This CDR3 is CASSQYRVYEQYF. The CDR3 DNA is TGTGCCAGCAGCCAGTACAGGGTCTACGAGCAGTACTTC.

The rearrangement joins TRBV10-3 to TRBJ1-1, with 7 bases aligning to TRBD1. Per germline, CDR1 ENHRY and CDR2 SYGVKD. The CDR3 has 15 amino acids. Unmatched junction bases numbered 5, after V lost 4 bases and J lost 0 bases. The CDR3 here is CAISGTRGLNTEAFF. As DNA, the CDR3 is TGTGCCATCAGTGGGACCAGGGGGTTGAACACTGAAGCTTTCTTT.

This chain links TRBV6-5 with TRBJ1-1, with D maybe TRBD1 (6 bases). CDR1 is MNHEY and CDR2 is SVGAGI in the germline V gene. This CDR3 contains 11 residues. Trimming stripped 5 bases from V and 11 bases from J, with 12 bases between. The CDR3 region is CASSTGQFAFF. CDR3 nucleotides: TGTGCCAGCAGTACAGGACAGTTTGCTTTCTTT.

The CDR3 reads CSVGPPNTEAFF. CDR3 DNA: TGCAGCGTTGGCCCCCCGAACACTGAAGCTTTCTTT. V gene TRBV29-1 combines with J gene TRBJ1-1; D uncertain. This CDR3 has 12 amino acids. V lost 4 bases and J 1 base, leaving 7 bases between the germline ends. The germline V gene has CDR1 SQVTM and CDR2 ANQGSEA.

The chain carries TRBV15 and TRBJ2-3; no definite D call. V was trimmed by 0 bases and J by 8 bases, leaving 9 bases between them. CDR1 is LNHNV and CDR2 is YYDKDF in the germline V gene (reference sequence). CDR3 length equals 13 residues. CDR3 nucleotide sequence: TGTGCCACCAGCAGAGATGCGCGGAGTACGCAGTATTTT. Translated, it gives CATSRDARSTQYF.

This clone was counted between two and nine times. The J gene is TRBJ2-5, the V gene TRBV9; the D is unclear. This CDR3 is 13 amino acids long. The germline V gene has CDR1 SGDLS and CDR2 YYNGEE. Trimming pared 7 bases from V and 3 bases from J, leaving 13 bases between. The CDR3 sequence is CASALGREETQYF. CDR3 coding DNA: TGTGCCAGCGCTTTAGGTCGGGAAGAGACCCAGTACTTC.

The chain uses TRBV11-2 and TRBJ2-5; D is possibly TRBD1 (5 bases). Trimming removed 3 bases at V and 5 bases at J, with 10 bases between. Germline CDR1 reads SGHAT; CDR2 reads FQNNGV. CDR3 size: 13 residues. As DNA, the CDR3 is TGTGCCAGCAGCTTCAGGGTGGGGGAGACCCAGTACTTC. It encodes CASSFRVGETQYF.

The V gene is TRBV7-7, the J gene TRBJ2-2; a possible D gene is TRBD1 (5 bases). V was cut by 7 bases and J by 2 bases, with 20 bases left in between. This CDR3 has 17 amino acids. Germline CDR1 reads SSHAT; CDR2 reads FNYEAQ (reference sequence). This chain's CDR3 is CASTFLSDIANTGELFF. CDR3 sequence (DNA): TGTGCCAGCACCTTCCTTTCGGACATAGCTAACACCGGGGAGCTGTTTTTT.

This clone was recorded only once. This chain links TRBV28 with TRBJ2-3, with D possibly matching TRBD1 (5 bases). Germline CDR1 is MDHEN and CDR2 is SYDVKM. V was cut by 3 bases and J by 1 base, with 11 bases left in between. This CDR3 spans 15 amino acids. The CDR3 DNA reads TGTGCCAGCAGTTTTAATGGGGCAGGCACAGATACGCAGTATTTT. Its protein is CASSFNGAGTDTQYF.

The chain has TRBV4-2 and TRBJ2-7, with 15 bases fitting TRBD2. CDR1 is LGHNA and CDR2 is YNFKEQ in the germline V gene. CDR3 size: 15 residues. After removal of 5 bases from V and 5 bases from J, the junction contained 4 bases not matched to a gene. The CDR3 region is CASSLGTSGGNEQYF. The CDR3 nucleotides read TGTGCCAGCAGCTTGGGGACTAGCGGGGGGAACGAGCAGTACTTC.

The chain uses TRBV4-2 and TRBJ2-7, with D unresolved. Per germline, CDR1 LGHNA and CDR2 YNFKEQ. The CDR3 sequence is 14 residues long. Trimming removed 3 bases at V and 1 base at J, with 10 bases between. As DNA, the CDR3 is TGTGCCAGCAGCCATTACATGGATTCCTACGAGCAGTACTTC. As protein: CASSHYMDSYEQYF.